The clone carrying this T cell receptor beta chain has a handful of counts. Its specificity is not known. PCR employed 60 Vbeta and 13 Jbeta primers. Some clones are missing from TCRdb's copy, which holds only in-frame ones; the method was immunoSEQ multiplex PCR. This table has a few hundred thousand clones, 70% to 85% appearing once. This sample is drawn from a study of cytomegalovirus exposure and HLA in healthy donors. At the level of the study: Most donors, roughly 82% of several hundred genotyped, fell in the Caucasian-associated ancestry cluster.

Despite likely unrecorded immune exposures, the donors were nominally healthy at the time of sampling. The CDR3 has 16 amino acids. CDR1 is SNHLY and CDR2 is FYNNEI in the germline V gene. The V segment lost 6 bases and the J segment 1 base; nucleotides outside the gene matches: 11. Findings and caveats of the study: TCR beta chains numbering some 160 were designated cytomegalovirus-associated.

The chain links TRBV2 to TRBJ1-1, with 7 bases identical to TRBD1. The receptor comes from a woman aged 60-75 years in good health and CMV-seropositive. The sequenced sample was PBMCs. DNA for the CDR3: TGTGCCAGCAGCTTTAGACAGGGAGGAAGGAACACTGAAGCTTTCTTT. It specifies CASSFRQGGRNTEAFF.